Below, 6 T cell receptor beta chains from the same sample are listed, as sequenced in a study of blood T cells in healthy people across ages. The second PCR ran about 6 to 12 cycles with a sample-barcoded 5' primer and J-beta primers. TCRdb redid the calling of the 5' RACE reads with MiXCR, one entry per CDR3 protein. The table records fewer than 800,000 distinct CDR3 sequences, 32% of them present only once. The sample was blood. The source of these receptors is an elderly woman in good health.

This sequence joins TRBV11-1 and TRBJ2-1; D may be TRBD1 or TRBD2 (5 bases each). There are 16 residues in the CDR3. In germline, CDR1 is SGHAT, CDR2 FQDESV (reference sequence). V was trimmed by 0 bases and J by 4 bases, leaving 13 bases between them. CDR3 protein: CASSLAWGEGYNEQFF. CDR3 coding DNA: TGTGCCAGCAGCTTAGCGTGGGGTGAGGGGTACAATGAGCAGTTCTTC.

This clonotype has only one observation. A single base separates this from a much larger clone, so it may be a read error. The V call is TRBV3-1, the J call TRBJ2-1; weak D call: TRBD1 (6 bases). The germline V gene has CDR1 LGHDT and CDR2 YNNKEL (reference sequence). The ends were cut back, 10 bases at V and 6 bases at J, with 19 bases in the middle. The CDR3 totals 14 residues. CDR3 protein: CAILSRDTCNEQFF. CDR3 nucleotides: TGTGCCATCCTCAGCCGGGACACCTGCAATGAGCAGTTCTTC.

Of note for this clonotype: A much larger clone is a single base away; this may be a read error. It is likely a read error, because the conserved phenylalanine at the end of the CDR3 is missing. The gene calls are TRBV11-2 and TRBJ2-5, with D possibly TRBD1 on 5 matching bases. The length of the CDR3 is 15 residues. Per the germline V gene, CDR1 is SGHAT and CDR2 is FQNNGV. Trimming removed 0 bases at V and 1 base at J, with 9 bases between. The CDR3 loop is CASSLEKGLQETQYL. The CDR3 nucleotides are TGTGCCAGCAGCTTAGAAAAGGGGCTCCAAGAGACCCAGTACTTA.

This chain connects TRBV9 to TRBJ2-2; unclear D gene. V was cut by 0 bases and J by 0 bases, with 9 bases left in between. CDR3 length equals 16 residues. Germline CDR1 SGDLS, CDR2 YYNGEE. The CDR3 DNA follows: TGTGCCAGCAGCGTAGCTTGGGGTGCGAACACCGGGGAGCTGTTTTTT. The encoded protein is CASSVAWGANTGELFF.

There are a few counts of this clonotype. This chain links TRBV12-3 or TRBV12-4 with TRBJ1-4; D remains unclear. CDR3 size: 13 residues. Trimming shortened V by 6 bases and J by 7 bases, and 12 bases separated the two germline ends. Here the CDR3 reads CASRTSVREKLFF. CDR3 DNA sequence: TGTGCCAGCAGAACATCGGTCCGTGAAAAACTGTTTTTT.

The gene calls are TRBV7-8 and TRBJ2-6, with 12 bases fitting TRBD1. V shed 4 bases, J shed 2 bases, and the junction held 12 bases outside the gene matches. Per the germline V gene, CDR1 is SGHVS and CDR2 is FQNEAQ. The length of the CDR3 is 20 residues. The CDR3 protein is CASSSYGGGTGGTGANVLTF. Written as DNA, the CDR3 is TGTGCCAGCAGCTCGTACGGGGGTGGGACAGGGGGCACTGGGGCCAACGTCCTGACTTTC.